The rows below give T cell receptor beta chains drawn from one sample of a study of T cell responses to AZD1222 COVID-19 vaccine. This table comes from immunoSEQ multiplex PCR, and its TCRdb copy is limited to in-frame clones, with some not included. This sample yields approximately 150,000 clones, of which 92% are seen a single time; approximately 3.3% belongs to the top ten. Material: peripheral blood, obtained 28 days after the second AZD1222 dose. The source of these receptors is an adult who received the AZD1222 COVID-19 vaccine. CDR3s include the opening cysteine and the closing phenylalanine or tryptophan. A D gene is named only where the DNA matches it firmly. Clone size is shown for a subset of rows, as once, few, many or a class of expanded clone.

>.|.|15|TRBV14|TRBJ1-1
TGTGCCAGCAGCCAAGATCTTCCAGGGGTTACTGAAGCTTTCTTT
CASSQDLPGVTEAFF
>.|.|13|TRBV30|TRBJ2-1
TGTGCCTGGAGTGTACCCAGTAGCCATGAGCAGTTCTTC
CAWSVPSSHEQFF
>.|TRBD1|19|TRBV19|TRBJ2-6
TGTGCCAGTAGTACACCAGACAGGGTCTATAATTCTGGGGCCAACGTCCTGACTTTC
CASSTPDRVYNSGANVLTF
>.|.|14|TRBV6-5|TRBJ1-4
TGTGCCAGCAGTTACCGGGCGGGGACGGAAAAACTGTTTTTT
CASSYRAGTEKLFF
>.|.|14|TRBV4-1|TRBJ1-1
TGCGCCAGCAGCCAAGCGACGGTGAACACTGAAGCTTTCTTT
CASSQATVNTEAFF
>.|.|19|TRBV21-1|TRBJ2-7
TGTGCCAGCAGCAAAGTAAGTCTCGGGGTAAGAGCGGGAGGGTACGAGCAGTACTTC
CASSKVSLGVRAGGYEQYF
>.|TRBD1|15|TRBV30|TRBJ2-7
TGTGCCTGGAGTGTAGCGGGACAGGGGTCCTACGAGCAGTACTTC
CAWSVAGQGSYEQYF
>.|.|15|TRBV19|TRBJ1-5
TGTGCCAGTAGTATGGGCAGGCCACCAAATCAGCCCCAGCATTTT
CASSMGRPPNQPQHF
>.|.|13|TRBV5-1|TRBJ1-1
TGCGCCAGCAGCGCAGCCCCCGGGGCTGAAGCTTTCTTT
CASSAAPGAEAFF
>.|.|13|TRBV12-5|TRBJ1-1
TGTGCTAGTAGAAGAGGGGGGAACACTGAAGCTTTCTTT
CASRRGGNTEAFF
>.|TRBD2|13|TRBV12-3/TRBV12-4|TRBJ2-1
TGTGCCAGCAGTCCCGGGACTAGTAGTGAGCAGTTCTTC
CASSPGTSSEQFF
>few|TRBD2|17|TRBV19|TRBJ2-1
TGTGCCAGTAGTCGAGAGGGAGGGACTAGCGGCCACAATGAGCAGTTCTTC
CASSREGGTSGHNEQFF
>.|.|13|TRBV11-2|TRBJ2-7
TGTGCCAGCAGCTTAGCCACTACCTACGAGCAGTACTTC
CASSLATTYEQYF
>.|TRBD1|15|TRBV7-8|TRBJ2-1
TGTGCCAGCAGCTTCCTTCCAACAGGGGACAATGAGCAGTTCTTC
CASSFLPTGDNEQFF
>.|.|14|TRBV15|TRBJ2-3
TGTGCCACCAGCAGAGATCTATCCGGCCATACGCAGTATTTT
CATSRDLSGHTQYF
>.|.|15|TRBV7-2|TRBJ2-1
TGTGCCAGCAGCTTATGGACTCAAATGGGGGGTGAGCAGTTCTTC
CASSLWTQMGGEQFF
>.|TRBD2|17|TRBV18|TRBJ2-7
TGTGCCAGCTCACCCGGGACTAGCGGGAGGGGCTCCTACGAGCAGTACTTC
CASSPGTSGRGSYEQYF
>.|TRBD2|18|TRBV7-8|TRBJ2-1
TGTGCCAGCAGCTTAGGGGGTGCGGGAGGCCTTCTGAGCAATGAGCAGTTCTTC
CASSLGGAGGLLSNEQFF
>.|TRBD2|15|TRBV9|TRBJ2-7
TGTGCCAGCAGCGTAGAGCCTAGCGGGATATACGAGCAGTACTTC
CASSVEPSGIYEQYF
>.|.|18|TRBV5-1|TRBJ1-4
TGCGCCAGCAGCTTGGACCTAATCGGGCAACCCTCGGGGGAAAAACTGTTTTTT
CASSLDLIGQPSGEKLFF
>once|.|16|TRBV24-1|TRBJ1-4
TGTGCCACCAGTGATTTAAGAGACACCAATAATGAAAAACTGTTTTTT
CATSDLRDTNNEKLFF
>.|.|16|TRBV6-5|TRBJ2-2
TGTGCCAGCAGTTACTCGGCAGGAGCGAACACCGGGGAGCTGTTTTTT
CASSYSAGANTGELFF
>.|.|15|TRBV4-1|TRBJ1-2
TGCGCCAGCAGCCAACTATTTGGGGGGAACTATGGCTACACCTTC
CASSQLFGGNYGYTF
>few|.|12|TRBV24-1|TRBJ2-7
TGTGCCACCAGTGAGTCAGGCTACGAGCAGTACTTC
CATSESGYEQYF
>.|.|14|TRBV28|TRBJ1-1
TGTGCCAGCAGTTTGGGAGGGGTTGTTACTGAAGCTTTCTTT
CASSLGGVVTEAFF
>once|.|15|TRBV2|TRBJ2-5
TGTGCCGGAGAGGGAACGGAGGAGGACCAAGAGACCCAGTACTTC
CAGEGTEEDQETQYF
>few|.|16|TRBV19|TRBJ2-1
TGTGCCAGTAGTATAGGGCTGAGGGACTCCTACAATGAGCAGTTCTTC
CASSIGLRDSYNEQFF
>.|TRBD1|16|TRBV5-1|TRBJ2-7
TGCGCCAGCAGCCCACAACCCGGGACAGGGGGCTACGAGCAGTACTTC
CASSPQPGTGGYEQYF
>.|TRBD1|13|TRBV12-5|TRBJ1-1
TGTGCTAGTGGTTTGGGACAGGGGGCAGAAGCTTTCTTT
CASGLGQGAEAFF
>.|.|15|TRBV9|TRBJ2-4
TGTGCCAGCAGCGTAGGGGTGAGCGGCAAAAACATTCAGTACTTC
CASSVGVSGKNIQYF
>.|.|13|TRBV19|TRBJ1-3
TGTGCCAGTAGCTCCGAGGGGGGAAACACCATATATTTT
CASSSEGGNTIYF
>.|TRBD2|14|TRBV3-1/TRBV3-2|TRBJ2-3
TGTGCCAGCAGTCCCAGACTAGCGGCAGATACGCAGTATTTT
CASSPRLAADTQYF
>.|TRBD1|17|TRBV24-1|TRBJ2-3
TGTGCCACCAGTGATTCCGGACAGGGTTTTATTTCAGATACGCAGTATTTT
CATSDSGQGFISDTQYF
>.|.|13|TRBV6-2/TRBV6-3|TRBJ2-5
TGTGCCAGCAGTATGGTGTGGGGCGAGACCCAGTACTTC
CASSMVWGETQYF
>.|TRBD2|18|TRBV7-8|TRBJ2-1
TGTGCCAGCAGCACCCGCCTATTCCTAGCGGGAGGGGCTAATGAGCAGTTCTTC
CASSTRLFLAGGANEQFF
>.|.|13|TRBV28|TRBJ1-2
TGTGCCAGCAGGATCGCCGACGGCTATGGCTACACCTTC
CASRIADGYGYTF
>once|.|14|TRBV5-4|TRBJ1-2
TGTGCCAGCAGCTACACCGGGACGGACTATGGCTACACCTTC
CASSYTGTDYGYTF
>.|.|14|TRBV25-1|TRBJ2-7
TGTGCCAGCAGTGAGTGGTTTCCACCCTACGAGCAGTACTTC
CASSEWFPPYEQYF
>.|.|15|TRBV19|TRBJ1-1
TGTGCCAGTATTCCGCTCGGGGGGCGTGGGACTGAAGCTTTCTTT
CASIPLGGRGTEAFF
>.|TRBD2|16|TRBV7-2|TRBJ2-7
TGTGCCAGCAGCCTAGGACTAGCTCTCACTTCCTACGAGCAGTACTTC
CASSLGLALTSYEQYF
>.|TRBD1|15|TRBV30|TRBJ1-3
TGTGCCTGGAGGTACAGGGGTTCGGCTGGAAACACCATATATTTT
CAWRYRGSAGNTIYF
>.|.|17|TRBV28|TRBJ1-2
TGTGCCAGCAGTTTCCCAAGACCTACATCTCTGCGCTATGGCTACACCTTC
CASSFPRPTSLRYGYTF
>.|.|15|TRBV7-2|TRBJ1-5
TGTGCCAGCAGCTTAGATCGTCCAGCTAATCAGCCCCAGCATTTT
CASSLDRPANQPQHF
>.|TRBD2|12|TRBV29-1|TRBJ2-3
TGCAGCGTTGTGCGGGAGACAGATACGCAGTATTTT
CSVVRETDTQYF
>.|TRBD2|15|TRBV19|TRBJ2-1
TGTGCCAGTAGTATAGGGGGACTAAAATACAATGAGCAGTTCTTC
CASSIGGLKYNEQFF
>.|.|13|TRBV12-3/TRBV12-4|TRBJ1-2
TGTGCCAGCAAACGGGGGGAAGACTATGGCTACACCTTC
CASKRGEDYGYTF
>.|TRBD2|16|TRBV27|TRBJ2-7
TGTGCCAGCAGCCTAGGGGCTAGCGGGAGGTTGTACGAGCAGTACTTC
CASSLGASGRLYEQYF
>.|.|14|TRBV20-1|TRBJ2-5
TGCAGTGCCAGTTGGCAGAGGTACCAAGAGACCCAGTACTTC
CSASWQRYQETQYF
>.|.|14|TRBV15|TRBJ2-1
TGTGCCACCAGCAGGGGTGTCTCCTACAATGAGCAGTTCTTC
CATSRGVSYNEQFF
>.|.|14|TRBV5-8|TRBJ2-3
TGTGCCAGCAACAAAGACAGTAGCACAGATACGCAGTATTTT
CASNKDSSTDTQYF
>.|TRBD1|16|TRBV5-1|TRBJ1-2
TGCGCCAGCAGCAGTGTACTGGACAGGGGGGACTATGGCTACACCTTC
CASSSVLDRGDYGYTF
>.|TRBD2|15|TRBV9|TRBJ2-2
TGTGCCAGCAGCCCCTCTAGCGGGAACACCGGGGAACTGTTTTTT
CASSPSSGNTGELFF
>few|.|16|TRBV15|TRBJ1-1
TGTGCCACCAGCAGAGAGGGTCAGAGGTGGAACACTGAAGCTTTCTTT
CATSREGQRWNTEAFF
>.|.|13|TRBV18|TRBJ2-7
TGTGCCAGCTCACCGTCAAGTGGTTACGAGCAGTACTTC
CASSPSSGYEQYF
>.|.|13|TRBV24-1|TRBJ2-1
TGTGCCACCAGTGAAGCTAGCTGGAATGAGCAGTTCTTC
CATSEASWNEQFF
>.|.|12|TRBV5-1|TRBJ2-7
TGCGCCAGCAGCCGCCCCTCGAACGAGCAGTACTTC
CASSRPSNEQYF
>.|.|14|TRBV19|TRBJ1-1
TGTGCCAGTAGTATCCGTTTAGGGGCCCCCGAAGCTTTCTTT
CASSIRLGAPEAFF
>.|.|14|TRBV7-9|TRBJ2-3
TGTGCCAGCACCGTGACAACTAGCACAGATACGCAGTATTTT
CASTVTTSTDTQYF